Listed here is a single TCR beta chain. Symptom resolution, clearance, or two negative PCRs marked donors in Cohort 3 as recovered. Measured with immunoSEQ multiplex PCR; TCRdb has only the in-frame clones, and not every one. The sample holds approximately 480,000 clones, 75% to 90% seen once. V shed 5 bases and J 8 bases; nucleotides not matched to a gene: 6. The CDR3 runs 14 residues. Germline V gives CDR1 SGHTA, CDR2 FQGTGA. These data are taken from a study of blood T cell repertoires in COVID-19. This TCR was sampled from a woman aged 18 to 35 who had recovered from COVID-19. This rearrangement joins TRBV7-3 to TRBJ2-1; 10 bases match TRBD1. The sequencing sample was made of PBMCs or T cells enriched from blood (not recorded which). The CDR3 loop reads CASSPRDRGDEQFF. In DNA form, the CDR3 reads TGTGCCAGCAGCCCGAGGGACAGGGGAGATGAGCAGTTCTTC. The full variable domain, in which reference TRBV7-3 and TRBJ2-1 provide the parts outside the CDR3, is GAGVSQTPSNKVTEKGKYVELRCDPISGHTALYWYRQSLGQGPEFLIYFQGTGAADDSGLPNDRFFAVRPEGSVSTLKIQRTERGDSAVYLCASSPRDRGDEQFFGPGTRLTVL.